This T cell receptor (beta chain) was documented in a study of OX40 agonist ivuxolimab in advanced cancers. As for the study in general: All patients had ivuxolimab intravenously every 2 weeks at 0.01 to 10 mg/kg.

Findings of the study overall: At 0.1 to 3.0 mg/kg and by week 6, CD4+ and CD8+ T cells in the blood had expanded clonally.

Turning to this clone: Its target is not known.

The ends lost 4 bases at V and 7 bases at J; junction bases unmatched: 10. This CDR3 is 14 amino acids long. CDR1 is GTSNPN and CDR2 is SVGIG in the germline V gene (reference sequence). The method was immunoSEQ multiplex PCR; TCRdb's version includes in-frame clones alone and lacks a portion of them. The sample gives over 55,000 clones, 86% of which show up once; less than 0.6% is in the top ten. Sequencing used CD4+ or CD8+ T cells sorted from blood, obtained in a trial of the OX40 agonist ivuxolimab. This sequence joins TRBV30 and TRBJ1-1; 9 positions agree with TRBD1. This TCR was sampled from an adult with an advanced solid tumor such as melanoma, head and neck, liver or kidney cancer. The CDR3 spells CAWISGQGRVEAFF. CDR3 in DNA: TGTGCCTGGATCTCCGGACAGGGGAGGGTTGAAGCTTTCTTT.